A selection of T cell receptor beta chains follows, all from one sample in a study of control samples from healthy donors and cancer patients. The data were produced by immunoSEQ multiplex PCR, yet TCRdb's version contains in-frame clones alone and is incomplete. Among 4,500 to 7,000 clones listed, approximately 84% were seen once. The source material was formalin-fixed, paraffin-embedded tissue. The receptors here all came from a female donor with lung cancer. Each CDR3 is given with its conserved first and last residue. The D gene is left open where the match is weak. Some rows mark clone size as missing; the rest say once, few, many or name a class of expanded clone.

clone_size j_call v_call d_call cdr3_nt cdr3_aa
- TRBJ2-5 TRBV3-1/TRBV3-2 TRBD2 TGTGCCAGCAGCCAAGATATCCCGGGAGGACCCCAAGAGACCCAGTACTTC CASSQDIPGGPQETQYF
- TRBJ1-2 TRBV11-3 - TGTGCCAGCAGCTCCGCGGCGCGGGGAAACTATGGCTACACCTTC CASSSAARGNYGYTF
- TRBJ2-1 TRBV7-6 TRBD2 TGTGCCAGCAGCCTCCAAGCGGGAAGTACCTACAATGAGCAGTTCTTC CASSLQAGSTYNEQFF
- TRBJ1-1 TRBV3-1/TRBV3-2 - TGTGCCAGCAGCCAAGATTTCGGGACGGAGAACACTGAAGCTTTCTTT CASSQDFGTENTEAFF
- TRBJ2-5 TRBV2 TRBD2 TGTGCCAGCTCGGGACTAGCGGGAGGGAAAGAGACCCAGTACTTC CASSGLAGGKETQYF
- TRBJ2-5 TRBV2 - TGTGCCAGCCACTTTGGAGAGACCCAGTACTTC CASHFGETQYF
- TRBJ2-5 TRBV9 TRBD2 TGTGCCAGCAGCGAACGGGGAGGGGCTTGGGCCCAGTACTTC CASSERGGAWAQYF
few TRBJ2-1 TRBV30 TRBD2 TGTGCCTGGAGTCGCGGGAGGGCCGATGAGCAGTTCTTC CAWSRGRADEQFF
- TRBJ2-7 TRBV29-1 TRBD2 TGCAGCGTTGGAGGGACTAGCGGCTACGAGCAGTACTTC CSVGGTSGYEQYF
- TRBJ1-1 TRBV11-2 TRBD1 TGTGCCAGCAGCCCCGGACAGGGCTATTACACTGAAGCTTTCTTT CASSPGQGYYTEAFF
few TRBJ1-1 TRBV7-9 - TGTGCCAGCAGCTTAGACCAGACGGGAGCTTTCTTT CASSLDQTGAFF
- TRBJ2-3 TRBV11-3 - TGTGCCAGCAGCGTAGATTCCTCCAGAACAGATACGCAGTATTTT CASSVDSSRTDTQYF
few TRBJ2-1 TRBV3-1/TRBV3-2 TRBD1 TGTGCCAGCAGCCCCGGGACAGGATATACCGATGAGCAGTTCTTC CASSPGTGYTDEQFF
once TRBJ2-7 TRBV3-1/TRBV3-2 - TGTGCCAGCAGCCAAGAGATGGACAAACGTCCCTACGAGCAGTACTTC CASSQEMDKRPYEQYF
- TRBJ2-5 TRBV28 TRBD2 TGTGCCAGCCTCCCGGGACTAGCAACGGAGACCCAGTACTTC CASLPGLATETQYF
- TRBJ2-1 TRBV11-2 TRBD2 TGTGCCAGCAGCTTCGCTAGCGGGAGCAATGAGCAGTTCTTC CASSFASGSNEQFF
- TRBJ1-1 TRBV30 - TGTGCCTGGAGTTTCGGGGCGCAGGCTCAAGCTTTCTTT CAWSFGAQAQAFF
- TRBJ2-3 TRBV7-2 TRBD1 TGTGCCAGCAGCCAGGACAGGGGGCAGACAGATACGCAGTATTTT CASSQDRGQTDTQYF
- TRBJ2-1 TRBV24-1 TRBD2 TGTGCCACCCAAGGCGAGCGGGAGACAAGTGAGCAGTTCTTC CATQGERETSEQFF
few TRBJ2-3 TRBV6-1 TRBD2 TGTGCCAGCAGTGATTTTAGCGGGAGATCGGATACGCAGTATTTT CASSDFSGRSDTQYF
- TRBJ2-1 TRBV19 - TGTGCCAGTAGCACAGGGTATATTGAGCAGTTCTTC CASSTGYIEQFF
- TRBJ2-3 TRBV4-2 - TGTGCCAGCAGCCAAGATAACGGGAATGCAGATACGCAGTATTTT CASSQDNGNADTQYF
- TRBJ1-4 TRBV3-1/TRBV3-2 - TGTGCCAGCAGCCTCCTTGGGGGTCGGGAACTGTTTTTT CASSLLGGRELFF
- TRBJ1-5 TRBV3-1/TRBV3-2 - TGTGCCAGCAGCCAGAGCGGTCAGCCCCAGCATTTT CASSQSGQPQHF
- TRBJ2-2 TRBV20-1 - TGCAGTGCCCTCTACACCGGGGAGCTGTTTTTT CSALYTGELFF
- TRBJ1-4 TRBV7-9 - TGTGCCAGCAGCTTAGTTGAGGGAGAAAAACTGTTTTTT CASSLVEGEKLFF
- TRBJ2-1 TRBV7-2 - TGTGCCAGCAGCCCGCGGACAGTCAATGAGCAGTTCTTC CASSPRTVNEQFF
- TRBJ2-5 TRBV29-1 TRBD2 TGCAGCGCCTCGACTAGCAGGGCCCAAGAGACCCAGTACTTC CSASTSRAQETQYF
- TRBJ2-1 TRBV7-9 TRBD2 TGTGCCAGCAGCCCTCAAGGGGGGGCTAGCGGGACTTTAGGCAATGAGCAGTTCTTC CASSPQGGASGTLGNEQFF
- TRBJ1-3 TRBV28 TRBD1 TGTGCCAGTACTGGAGACAGGGGGGTAGGAAACACCATATATTTT CASTGDRGVGNTIYF
few TRBJ2-3 TRBV5-1 - TGCGCCAGCAGCTTGGAGGATAGGGGCACAGATACGCAGTATTTT CASSLEDRGTDTQYF
- TRBJ1-1 TRBV9 TRBD1 TGTGCCAGCAGCGAAACAGGGGGCACTGAAGCTTTCTTT CASSETGGTEAFF
- TRBJ2-7 TRBV6-2/TRBV6-3 - TGTGCCAGCAGTTACTCGCTCCTAGGGGGAGTCTACGAGCAGTACTTC CASSYSLLGGVYEQYF
- TRBJ1-3 TRBV9 - TGTGCCAGCAGCGTAGCTTCTGGCAGCTACTCTGGAAACACCATATATTTT CASSVASGSYSGNTIYF
- TRBJ2-3 TRBV19 TRBD2 TGTGCCAGTAGTACGCCAGGGACTAGCGTAACAGATACGCAGTATTTT CASSTPGTSVTDTQYF
- TRBJ2-3 TRBV5-6 TRBD2 TGTGCCAGCAGCTTTCCAGCGGGAGGCCCTTTTACGGGCACAGATACGCAGTATTTT CASSFPAGGPFTGTDTQYF
- TRBJ2-3 TRBV20-1 - TGCAGTGCCAGTCCCGGCACAGATACGCAGTATTTT CSASPGTDTQYF
- TRBJ2-7 TRBV28 - TGTGCCAGCAGACTAGGTGAGAGCTCCTACGAGCAGTACTTC CASRLGESSYEQYF
- TRBJ1-6 TRBV11-2 - TGTGCCAGCAGCTTAGGAGCGGGGGTTAGTTCACCCCTCCACTTT CASSLGAGVSSPLHF
- TRBJ2-3 TRBV5-1 - TGCGCCAGCAGCCTGGACGGCACAGATACGCAGTATTTT CASSLDGTDTQYF